These 15 T cell receptor beta chains were sequenced from one sample in a study of T-cell reconstitution after alpha-beta-depleted transplantation in children. Unique molecular identifiers were incorporated into the prepared TCRbeta library. One entry per CDR3 protein results from TCRdb running MiXCR on the PCR reads. This table holds hundreds of thousands of distinct CDR3 sequences, about 25% found once. Sequenced here: PBMCs, sampled before TCRalphabeta/CD19-depleted stem cell transplant. The receptors here all came from a girl aged 2-10 years with Fanconi anemia, due to receive a stem cell transplant.

The chain couples TRBV14 to TRBJ2-1; perhaps TRBD2 as D (6 bases). The CDR3 has 16 residues. The V end was cut by 0 bases, the J end by 4 bases, with 13 bases between. CDR1 is SGHDN, CDR2 FVKESK, per germline. This chain's CDR3 is CASSQDRGTHYNEQFF. The CDR3, as DNA: TGTGCCAGCAGCCAAGATCGGGGGACCCATTACAATGAGCAGTTCTTC.

This clonotype was picked up many times. This chain joins TRBV5-1 and TRBJ2-5; 9 bases line up with TRBD1. This CDR3 has 13 residues. Germline V gene data show CDR1 as SGHRS and CDR2 as YFSETQ. The V segment lost 5 bases and the J segment 4 bases; nucleotides outside the gene matches: 3. CDR3 region: CASRQGARETQYF. DNA for the CDR3: TGCGCCAGCAGACAGGGGGCACGAGAGACCCAGTACTTC.

V usage is TRBV20-1 and J usage is TRBJ2-3; D unresolved. V was pared by 6 bases and J by 7 bases, with 14 bases between. CDR3 length: 12 amino acids. From germline, CDR1 is DFQATT and CDR2 SNEGSKA (reference sequence). CDR3 loop: CSAALSGYTQYF. DNA of the CDR3: TGCAGTGCCGCACTTTCAGGTTATACGCAGTATTTT.

This clonotype was seen many times. This rearrangement joins TRBV18 to TRBJ2-3; D unresolved. CDR3 length equals 14 residues. CDR1 and CDR2 from the germline V gene are KGHSH and LQKENI. Deletions cut 2 bases from V and 1 base from J, with 7 bases between. CDR3 loop: CASSPVDRTDTQYF. CDR3 DNA sequence: TGTGCCAGCTCACCAGTGGACCGCACAGATACGCAGTATTTT.

This chain links TRBV29-1 with TRBJ2-1; TRBD2 matches at 12 bases. V shed 7 bases, J shed 9 bases, and the junction held 10 bases outside the gene matches. CDR1 and CDR2 (germline): SQVTM, ANQGSEA. There are 14 residues in the CDR3. The CDR3 DNA reads TGCAGCGATGGAACGGGACTAGCGGGCGGTGAGCAGTTCTTC. Translated: CSDGTGLAGGEQFF.

This clonotype occurred many times. The gene calls are TRBV9 and TRBJ2-2; no definite D call. V lost 4 bases and J lost 8, with 9 bases in between. Looked up from germline, CDR1 is SGDLS and CDR2 is YYNGEE. The CDR3 contains 12 residues. The CDR3: CASSFHRGELFF. Here the CDR3 DNA reads TGTGCCAGCAGCTTTCACCGGGGGGAGCTGTTTTTT.

This clonotype was observed many times. The chain carries TRBV6-1 and TRBJ1-2; D is unclear. The CDR3 contains 11 residues. Trimming left V 1 base short and J 7 bases short, with 4 bases between. CDR1 and CDR2 (germline): MNHNS, SASEGT. The CDR3 spells CASSEGGGYTF. As DNA, the CDR3 is TGTGCCAGCAGTGAAGGGGGTGGCTACACCTTC.

The chain carries TRBV29-1 and TRBJ2-1, with D possibly being TRBD1 (5 bases). The CDR3 length is 12 residues. V was trimmed by 4 bases and J by 6 bases, leaving 10 bases between them. CDR1 and CDR2 from the germline V gene are SQVTM and ANQGSEA. DNA for the CDR3: TGCAGCGTTGGGCTCAGGGTCAATGAGCAGTTCTTC. Residues: CSVGLRVNEQFF.

This clonotype was counted only a few times. The rearrangement joins TRBV10-3 to TRBJ2-1, with 9 bases matching TRBD2. The germline gives CDR1 ENHRY, CDR2 SYGVKD. CDR3 size: 16 residues. The junction had 8 bases not matched to a gene; V was cut back by 3 bases and J by 5 bases. As DNA, the CDR3 is TGTGCCATCAGTGATTCCCGGACTAGCGCCCACAATGAGCAGTTCTTC. This encodes CAISDSRTSAHNEQFF.

This clonotype appeared many times. The chain links TRBV29-1 to TRBJ1-2, with D perhaps matching TRBD1 (6 bases). The germline CDR1 and CDR2 sequences are SQVTM and ANQGSEA. The CDR3 covers 12 residues. V dropped 4 bases and J dropped 6 bases, with 12 bases sitting between them. CDR3 in amino acids: CSVGHRVDGYTF. For the CDR3, the DNA is TGCAGCGTTGGACACAGGGTGGATGGCTACACCTTC. Together with reference TRBV29-1 and TRBJ1-2, the CDR3 gives the full variable domain: SAVISQKPSRDICQRGTSLTIQCQVDSQVTMMFWYRQQPGQSLTLIATANQGSEATYESGFVIDKFPISRPNLTFSTLTVSNMSPEDSSIYLCSVGHRVDGYTFGSGTRLTVV.

This clonotype was seen ten or more times. The rearrangement links TRBV12-3 or TRBV12-4 to TRBJ2-1; no reliable D call. The CDR3 is made up of 13 amino acids. Trimming took 8 bases from V and 4 from J, leaving 12 bases between them. CDR3 coding DNA: TGTGCCAGCGATTACGTAGGTTACAATGAGCAGTTCTTC. Amino acids: CASDYVGYNEQFF.

This clonotype was picked up many times. The chain has TRBV12-3 or TRBV12-4 and TRBJ1-1; no definite D call. The CDR3 loop spans 11 amino acids. Trimming took off 3 bases at V and 7 bases at J, with 6 bases between the two ends. Written as DNA, the CDR3 is TGTGCCAGCAGTTTCAGCTTTGAAGCTTTCTTT. Translated, it gives CASSFSFEAFF.

This clonotype has ten or more counts. This chain connects TRBV29-1 to TRBJ2-2; no clear D gene. CDR1 and CDR2 (germline): SQVTM, ANQGSEA. V was pared by 4 bases and J by 5 bases, with 5 bases between. The CDR3 extends over 11 amino acids. CDR3 bases: TGCAGCGTTGTGGCGACCGGGGAGCTGTTTTTT. This translates into CSVVATGELFF.

This clonotype was picked up many times. The chain employs TRBV12-3 or TRBV12-4 and TRBJ2-1; D assignment may be TRBD1 or TRBD2 (5 bases each). Trimming left V 6 bases short and J 8 bases short, with 14 bases between. The CDR3 contains 13 residues. The CDR3 loop is CASSPPGTDEQFF. The CDR3 DNA sequence: TGTGCCAGCAGCCCCCCCGGGACGGATGAGCAGTTCTTC.

In its sample, this clonotype was seen many times. This chain joins TRBV10-3 and TRBJ2-7; D possibly corresponds to TRBD1 (6 bases). Germline CDR1 reads ENHRY; CDR2 reads SYGVKD. V was cut by 3 bases and J by 6 bases, with 15 bases left in between. The CDR3 has 14 residues. The CDR3 protein is CAISDVERGTEQYF. In nucleotides, the CDR3 is TGTGCCATCAGTGATGTTGAAAGGGGGACCGAGCAGTACTTC.